This TCR beta chain is drawn from a study of T-cell memory formation after mild COVID-19. The CDR3 covers 12 residues. The V gene lost 5 bases and the J gene lost 5 bases, with 9 bases spanning the gap. TCRdb re-analysed the 5' RACE reads in MiXCR, keeping a single row per CDR3 protein. The sample has hundreds of thousands of distinct CDR3 sequences, around 27% seen once. This receptor was obtained from an adult woman who had mild COVID-19 (a few samples of this study predate the infection). Cell type and time point are not known. V and J are TRBV12-3 or TRBV12-4 and TRBJ1-2; D unclear. The specimen was PBMCs or a T cell subset sorted from them (not recorded which). The CDR3: CASSTSGYGYTF. CDR3 DNA: TGTGCCAGCAGTACCTCGGGGTATGGCTACACCTTC.